The 18 T cell receptor beta chains given below trace back to one sample, sequenced in a study of cytomegalovirus exposure and HLA in healthy donors. The PCR contained 60 Vbeta and 13 Jbeta primers. Profiling relied on immunoSEQ multiplex PCR, and the TCRdb table lists in-frame clones only, not all of them. The sample lists a few hundred thousand clones, more than 65% seen once, with under 2% in the top ten. Sequencing used PBMCs. The receptor set was obtained from a woman aged 25 to 39 in good health and CMV-seronegative.

This clone has just a few counts. The J gene is TRBJ2-7, the V gene TRBV15; TRBD2 aligns across 11 bases. Per germline, CDR1 LNHNV and CDR2 YYDKDF (reference sequence). This CDR3 has 15 amino acids. The J segment lost 6 bases and the V segment lost 3 bases, leaving 7 bases of the junction unmatched. CDR3 bases: TGTGCCACCAGCAGTACTAGCGGGAGTGGTGGCGAGCAGTACTTC. It translates to CATSSTSGSGGEQYF.

The rearrangement links TRBV28 to TRBJ2-5; TRBD1 might be the D (5 bases). Germline CDR1 MDHEN, CDR2 SYDVKM. V lost 1 base, J lost 1 base, and 7 bases lay in between. The CDR3 is 14 amino acids. As DNA, the CDR3 is TGTGCCAGCAGTTTATCCAGGGTCCAAGAGACCCAGTACTTC. Translating it yields CASSLSRVQETQYF.

The J gene is TRBJ2-2, the V gene TRBV19; 8 bases fit TRBD2. The germline V gene encodes CDR1 LNHDA and CDR2 SQIVND (reference sequence). Trimming took 5 bases from V and 8 from J; bases not matched to a gene: 7. The CDR3 is 14 amino acids. CDR3 region: CASSPGGASGELFF. CDR3 coding DNA: TGTGCCAGTAGTCCCGGGGGGGCATCTGGGGAGCTGTTTTTT.

DNA of the CDR3: TGTGCTAGTGGTTTGGTCCCCCCCGGGGAGTTCGGTCAGCCCCAGCATTTT. It yields the protein CASGLVPPGEFGQPQHF. The chain has TRBV12-5 and TRBJ1-5; D remains unclear. V lost 0 bases and J 6 bases, leaving 18 bases between the germline ends. The CDR3 has 17 amino acids. CDR1 and CDR2 from the germline V gene are LGHNT and FRNRAP.

The chain combines TRBV7-3 with TRBJ1-2; possibly TRBD1 for D (6 bases). The CDR3 runs to 14 residues. V shed 0 bases and J shed 10 bases, with 15 bases lying between them. CDR1 and CDR2 from the germline V gene are SGHTA and FQGTGA. The CDR3: CASSLTPGAEVYTF. In nucleotides, the CDR3 is TGTGCCAGCAGCTTAACCCCAGGGGCCGAGGTCTACACCTTC.

DNA for the CDR3: TGTGCCTGGAGTGTTCAGTACGAGCAGTACTTC. Its translation is CAWSVQYEQYF. The V gene is TRBV30, the J gene TRBJ2-7; D not resolved. Germline CDR1 and CDR2: GTSNPN and SVGIG (reference sequence). V lost 0 bases and J lost 4, with 4 bases in between. The CDR3 is made up of 11 amino acids.

This chain uses TRBV9 with TRBJ2-2; D perhaps matches TRBD2 (5 bases). In germline, CDR1 is SGDLS, CDR2 YYNGEE. CDR3 size: 13 residues. V gave up 3 bases and J gave up 7 bases, with 10 bases separating them. The CDR3 DNA reads TGTGCCAGCAGCGACAGAGGAGGCGGGGAGCTGTTTTTT. Translated, it gives CASSDRGGGELFF.

This rearrangement joins TRBV6-1 to TRBJ1-1, with D maybe TRBD1 (6 bases). The CDR3 consists of 13 residues. V shed 7 bases and J shed 6 bases, with 15 bases lying between them. Germline CDR1 reads MNHNS; CDR2 reads SASEGT. The chain's CDR3 is CASKVQGSPEAFF. CDR3 in DNA: TGTGCCAGCAAGGTACAGGGTTCGCCTGAAGCTTTCTTT.

The rearrangement uses TRBV15 and TRBJ2-7, with a tentative D call TRBD2 (6 bases). Looked up from germline, CDR1 is LNHNV and CDR2 is YYDKDF (reference sequence). CDR3 length equals 15 residues. Trimming removed 4 bases from V and 0 bases from J, with 13 bases in between. The chain's CDR3 is CATSNWVRGSYEQYF. CDR3 sequence (DNA): TGTGCCACCAGCAATTGGGTGCGGGGCTCCTACGAGCAGTACTTC.

The chain combines TRBV7-3 with TRBJ1-1; D unclear. V was pared by 5 bases and J by 3 bases, with 10 bases between. The CDR3 is 13 amino acids. From germline, CDR1 is SGHTA and CDR2 FQGTGA. Written as DNA, the CDR3 is TGTGCCAGCAGCCTTCAGGTTTACACTGAAGCTTTCTTT. Translation: CASSLQVYTEAFF.

As concerns this clone: At one end, the junction sequence differs from germline, possibly due to a read error. The chain links TRBV7-9 to TRBJ1-1; maybe TRBD1 (6 bases). Per the germline V gene, CDR1 is SEHNR and CDR2 is FQNEAQ (reference sequence). The CDR3 length is 18 residues. CDR3: CAISPMTGNPSVDTEAFF. The CDR3 DNA is TGTGCCATCAGCCCCATGACAGGTAACCCCTCGGTGGACACTGAAGCTTTCTTT.

The chain has TRBV11-3 and TRBJ2-1; 9 positions match TRBD2. CDR3 length: 16 residues. V gave up 3 bases and J gave up 8 bases; unmatched junction bases: 11. The V gene's germline CDR1 is SGHNT and CDR2 YENEEA. The CDR3 DNA sequence: TGTGCCAGCAGCTTCCCCCTTGGGGAGCGGGGGGATGAGCAGTTCTTC. Residues: CASSFPLGERGDEQFF.

The chain joins TRBV30 to TRBJ2-7, with 9 bases that match TRBD1. J gave up 3 bases and V 2 bases, and 5 bases lay outside the gene matches. The germline gives CDR1 GTSNPN, CDR2 SVGIG (reference sequence). The CDR3 extends over 14 amino acids. The CDR3 protein is CAWSPGTGLYEQYF. CDR3 coding DNA: TGTGCCTGGAGTCCTGGGACAGGGCTCTACGAGCAGTACTTC.

On this clone: A far bigger clonotype differs at one base, so this is likely a read error. Other DNA sequences in this specimen translate into the identical CDR3. The chain is built from TRBV6-1 and TRBJ1-2, with D maybe TRBD1 (5 bases). V was shortened by 2 bases and J by 8 bases, with 15 bases between the two germline ends. CDR1 and CDR2 (germline): MNHNS, SASEGT. The CDR3 is 14 amino acids. The CDR3 sequence: CASSELEGTGGYTF. CDR3 coding DNA: TGTGCCAGCAGTGAATTGGAGGGGACCGGAGGCTACACCTTC.

This clone was observed a handful of times. V gene TRBV19 combines with J gene TRBJ1-4; D gene uncertain. Germline CDR1 and CDR2: LNHDA and SQIVND (reference sequence). V was shortened by 5 bases and J by 5 bases, with 9 bases between the two germline ends. The CDR3 spans 13 residues. The CDR3 sequence: CASSSQANEKLFF. The CDR3 coding sequence is TGTGCCAGTAGTTCCCAGGCGAATGAAAAACTGTTTTTT.

This sequence joins TRBV5-1 and TRBJ1-5; a possible D gene is TRBD1 (6 bases). Germline values: CDR1 SGHRS, CDR2 YFSETQ. V dropped 1 base and J dropped 3 bases, with 8 bases sitting between them. This CDR3 has 14 amino acids. The DNA for the CDR3 is TGCGCCAGCAGCTTGACAGGGAACAATCAGCCCCAGCATTTT. Translation: CASSLTGNNQPQHF. The full variable domain, its missing parts supplied by reference TRBV5-1 and TRBJ1-5, is KAGVTQTPRYLIKTRGQQVTLSCSPISGHRSVSWYQQTPGQGLQFLFEYFSETQRNKGNFPGRFSGRQFSNSRSEMNVSTLELGDSALYLCASSLTGNNQPQHFGDGTRLSIL.

The chain uses TRBV7-8 and TRBJ2-7; possibly TRBD2 for D (5 bases). The germline V gene encodes CDR1 SGHVS and CDR2 FQNEAQ. This CDR3 has 14 residues. Trimming stripped 5 bases from V and 6 bases from J, with 17 bases between. The CDR3 nucleotides are TGTGCCAGCAGCCTCTCCTCAGGACTTGCCGAGCAGTACTTC. This encodes CASSLSSGLAEQYF.

The rearrangement links TRBV18 to TRBJ2-5, with a tentative D call TRBD1 (5 bases). The CDR3 runs 14 residues. Germline values: CDR1 KGHSH, CDR2 LQKENI. The V and J ends lost 6 bases and 1 base respectively, with 12 bases between them. The chain's CDR3 is CASSLSTAQETQYF. CDR3 coding DNA: TGTGCCAGCTCTCTCTCGACAGCCCAAGAGACCCAGTACTTC.